Sequencing of this T cell receptor (beta chain) was carried out in a study of blood T cells in healthy people across ages (dated by TCRdb to about 2015). Looking at the study overall: Template switching captured roughly one uniquely barcoded TCR beta cDNA molecule per two T cells in model experiments. To track age-related changes in TCR beta repertoire diversity, the study relied on deep sequencing normalized with unique cDNA molecular identifiers. Four age groups were formed from the donors: young (average approximately 15 years), middle-aged (just under 40), aged (roughly 58) and long-lived (less than 85). To avoid experimental bias, donors of different ages were distributed randomly across sequencing lanes. The study analyzed two additional independent replicas of 1 million unique cDNA reads from the same blood draw for two donors, one aged 18 to 29 and one aged 80 or older. Study-wide findings and limitations: Because donor CMV infection status was unknown, age-related changes in expanded clonotypes were potentially confounded. Conclusive comparison of naive and antigen-experienced compartments was prevented by the profiling of bulk unsorted PBMCs. As age increased, observed TCR beta diversity per million T cells dropped in a roughly linear way, and a significant reduction was already evident by age about 36. The percentage of naive T cells measured by flow cytometry correlated strongly with observed TCR beta diversity. Estimates of total diversity from one million sequenced T cells were regarded as lower bounds and underestimates. The long-lived group showed more naive CD4+ T cells, fewer expanded clones and increased TCR diversity than the aged group, suggesting age selection.

Systemically healthy Caucasian individuals from Russia, 35 to 50 in total and aged about 6 to 90 years, were included as donors. Each donor gave approximately 9.3 milliliters of peripheral blood, collected into EDTA-treated Vacutainer tubes. Ficoll-Paque density-gradient centrifugation was used to isolate PBMCs, with at least 7 million obtained per sample. Total RNA, at least 6 micrograms per sample, was extracted from PBMCs with Trizol reagent. For every donor, an aliquot of PBMCs went through flow cytometry to measure the percentages of naive CD45RAhigh/CD27high T cells. Concerning this clonotype itself: Its antigen target is currently unknown. Base qualities are not recorded, but no much larger clone differs from it by a single base.

Taken from the germline V gene, the CDR1 and CDR2 loops are SGHRS and YFSETQ. There are 13 amino acids in the CDR3, from cysteine to phenylalanine inclusive. Kept here is only the CDR3 DNA, which spans 39 bases and is read in frame from base 1. Trimming takes 4 bases from V and 5 bases from J, and the germline ends sit 12 bases apart. Receptors were amplified or captured by 5' RACE. The sequencer listed for this sample is Illumina HiSeq 2500. A second roughly 6 to 12 cycle PCR used a sample-barcoded 5' primer and a J-beta primer mix. A unique molecular identifier was introduced onto each TCR beta cDNA molecule by a template-switch 5' adaptor carrying 12 random nucleotides. Each sample yielded at least 3 million CDR3-containing paired-end reads. All of the RNA was converted into first-strand cDNA using the Mint cDNA synthesis kit, with a TRBC-specific oligonucleotide serving as the primer. All cDNA was treated with uracil-DNA glycosylase and then went through a first 18-cycle PCR with the universal primers M1SS and BC2_uni_R. Per the source publication's procedure: For normalization, 1 million high-quality reads, each with a distinct molecular identifier, were randomly selected from each sample. Instead of being binned into consensus sequences, reads that shared molecular identifiers were thrown out. MiTCR, set to a Q25 quality threshold and the strictest error-elimination algorithm, was used for CDR3 identification, clonotype clustering and error correction. Lower-bound total TCR beta diversity was estimated with a nonparametric unseen species model using Euler transformation. TCRdb took the public reads, trimmed them with fastp at Q25, ran MiXCR for clone calling and kept in-frame beta chains. All rows with the same CDR3 protein become a single entry with the most common DNA and genes. None of the V and J calls come from the authors' own analysis; TCRdb made them. Across this sample there are fewer than 2,000,000 distinct CDR3 sequences, with about 32% seen only once. Of the sample, approximately 11% is held by the ten largest clones.

Sequencing input: blood. The sequence derives from a woman in her twenties or thirties in good health. The chain uses TRBV5-1 and TRBJ1-2; TRBD1 is a possible D gene, resting on 6 matching bases. The nucleotides read TGCGCCAGCAGCCCCGGGACAACATATGGCTACACCTTC. Translation gives CASSPGTTYGYTF. With all but the CDR3 taken from the reference TRBV5-1 and TRBJ1-2 genes, the full variable domain is: KAGVTQTPRYLIKTRGQQVTLSCSPISGHRSVSWYQQTPGQGLQFLFEYFSETQRNKGNFPGRFSGRQFSNSRSEMNVSTLELGDSALYLCASSPGTTYGYTFGSGTRLTVV.